The 28 T cell receptor beta chains below come from one sample, sequenced in a study of T cell responses to AZD1222 COVID-19 vaccine. The protocol was immunoSEQ multiplex PCR, while the TCRdb copy is restricted to in-frame clones and leaves out a portion. The repertoire holds 150,000 to 160,000 clones, approximately 90% seen once, with 1.5% to 2% in the top ten. The sample here was peripheral blood, taken on day 0 of AZD1222 vaccination. These receptors all come from an adult in good health.

This chain links TRBV9 with TRBJ2-1; no clear D. V lost 0 bases and J lost 2, with 9 bases in between. Germline-derived CDR1 and CDR2 are SGDLS and YYNGEE. The length of the CDR3 is 15 residues. The DNA for the CDR3 is TGTGCCAGCAGCGTAGGTGCTAGGCCCTACAATGAGCAGTTCTTC. This translates into CASSVGARPYNEQFF.

The chain has TRBV10-3 and TRBJ2-3; no firm D call. Trimming removed 10 bases from V and 3 bases from J, with 8 bases in between. The CDR3 runs 11 residues. The germline gives CDR1 ENHRY, CDR2 SYGVKD. CDR3 nucleotide sequence: TGTGCCACCGTTGATACAGATACGCAGTATTTT. Translated, it gives CATVDTDTQYF.

V and J are TRBV28 and TRBJ1-1; the D gene is possibly TRBD1 (6 bases). The CDR3 sequence is 13 residues long. The germline gives CDR1 MDHEN, CDR2 SYDVKM. The ends were cut back, 5 bases at V and 0 bases at J, with 7 bases in the middle. Written as DNA, the CDR3 is TGTGCCAGCAGTACAGGGTTGAACACTGAAGCTTTCTTT. It is translated as CASSTGLNTEAFF.

The chain has TRBV5-1 and TRBJ2-1; unclear D gene. In germline, CDR1 is SGHRS, CDR2 YFSETQ. Trimming took off 0 bases at V and 5 bases at J, with 15 bases between the two ends. The CDR3 sequence is 16 residues long. DNA of the CDR3: TGCGCCAGCAGCTTGGAAGAGGCCGTAGTGGACAATGAGCAGTTCTTC. This translates into CASSLEEAVVDNEQFF.

The chain is built from TRBV7-9 and TRBJ2-1, with D tentatively TRBD1 (6 bases). The CDR3 runs 15 residues. Deletions cut 3 bases from V and 7 bases from J, with 16 bases between. Germline values: CDR1 SEHNR, CDR2 FQNEAQ (reference sequence). The CDR3: CASSFVQGLRNEQFF. The CDR3 coding sequence is TGTGCCAGCAGCTTTGTCCAGGGGCTAAGGAATGAGCAGTTCTTC.

The chain couples TRBV6-5 to TRBJ1-2; 9 bases map to TRBD1. The trim removed 4 bases at V and 4 bases at J, leaving 10 bases unmatched. Germline assignment: CDR1 MNHEY and CDR2 SVGAGI. This CDR3 comprises 16 residues. CDR3 protein: CASSSLPGQGVYGYTF. The CDR3 DNA sequence: TGTGCCAGCAGTTCCCTTCCGGGACAGGGTGTCTATGGCTACACCTTC.

This clone was recorded once. Other DNA sequences of this sample code for an identical CDR3. V gene TRBV5-1 combines with J gene TRBJ1-1; 7 nucleotides align to TRBD1. The CDR3 runs 14 residues. Germline CDR1 SGHRS, CDR2 YFSETQ. V was clipped by 4 bases and J by 1 base; unmatched bases: 4. For the CDR3, the DNA is TGCGCCAGCAGCCTACGGACAGGGAACACTGAAGCTTTCTTT. Its protein is CASSLRTGNTEAFF.

The V gene is TRBV28, the J gene TRBJ2-7; a possible D gene is TRBD2 (5 bases). The germline V gene encodes CDR1 MDHEN and CDR2 SYDVKM. Trimming shortened V by 10 bases and J by 5 bases, and 18 bases separated the two germline ends. This CDR3 has 13 residues. The CDR3 region is CATLGIRRDEQYF. CDR3 nucleotides: TGTGCCACACTAGGCATTCGTCGCGACGAGCAGTACTTC. Full variable domain (missing parts from reference TRBV28 and TRBJ2-7): DVKVTQSSRYLVKRTGEKVFLECVQDMDHENMFWYRQDPGLGLRLIYFSYDVKMKEKGDIPEGYSVSREKKERFSLILESASTNQTSMYLCATLGIRRDEQYFGPGTRLTVT.

The chain carries TRBV6-5 and TRBJ1-6; 8 bases line up with TRBD1. With 5 bases clipped from V and 10 bases from J, the junction kept 10 bases outside the gene matches. The V gene's germline CDR1 is MNHEY and CDR2 SVGAGI. This CDR3 contains 15 residues. CDR3 nucleotides: TGTGCCAGCAGTAGGGGACAGGTCGTAGGCTCACCCCTCCACTTT. It translates to CASSRGQVVGSPLHF.

V gene TRBV5-5 combines with J gene TRBJ1-3; D remains unclear. V lost 0 bases and J 2 bases, leaving 9 bases between the germline ends. Looked up from germline, CDR1 is SGHKS and CDR2 is YYEKEE (reference sequence). CDR3 length: 15 amino acids. The CDR3 loop reads CASSLGGLTGNTIYF. As DNA, the CDR3 is TGTGCCAGCAGCTTGGGGGGTTTAACTGGAAACACCATATATTTT.

The chain recombines TRBV6-4 with TRBJ2-5, with D perhaps matching TRBD2 (6 bases). Trimming removed 0 bases at V and 5 bases at J, with 16 bases between. Germline V gene lookup returns CDR1 MRHNA and CDR2 SNTAGT. CDR3 length: 16 amino acids. The CDR3 DNA reads TGTGCCAGCAGTGACTCGCCGACTAGGGAGATGGAGACCCAGTACTTC. Translation gives CASSDSPTREMETQYF.

This rearrangement joins TRBV7-6 to TRBJ1-2; D uncertain. V was cut by 5 bases and J by 4 bases, with 14 bases left in between. This CDR3 is built from 14 residues. Germline V CDR1 and CDR2: SGHVS, FNYEAQ. This CDR3 reads CASSPRSPGYGYTF. The CDR3 DNA is TGTGCCAGCAGCCCCCGGAGTCCCGGCTATGGCTACACCTTC. Complete variable domain (other parts from reference TRBV7-6 and TRBJ1-2): GAGVSQSPRYKVTKRGQDVALRCDPISGHVSLYWYRQALGQGPEFLTYFNYEAQQDKSGLPNDRFSAERPEGSISTLTIQRTEQRDSAMYRCASSPRSPGYGYTFGSGTRLTVV.

The chain recombines TRBV27 with TRBJ2-2; 10 bases align to TRBD1. The ends lost 4 bases at V and 6 bases at J; junction bases unmatched: 11. Per the germline V gene, CDR1 is MNHEY and CDR2 is SMNVEV (reference sequence). The CDR3 spans 17 residues. This CDR3 reads CASSSWVGTGVPGELFF. As DNA, the CDR3 is TGTGCCAGCAGTTCCTGGGTAGGGACAGGGGTTCCCGGGGAGCTGTTTTTT.

V usage is TRBV30 and J usage is TRBJ1-5; D remains unclear. V dropped 6 bases and J dropped 2 bases, with 17 bases sitting between them. Germline CDR1 and CDR2: GTSNPN and SVGIG (reference sequence). The CDR3 is made up of 15 amino acids. CDR3 protein: CACSPWTHGNQPQHF. CDR3 sequence (DNA): TGTGCCTGCTCTCCCTGGACGCATGGCAATCAGCCCCAGCATTTT.

This sequence joins TRBV5-4 and TRBJ1-5, with 9 bases identical to TRBD1. Germline V gene lookup returns CDR1 SGHNT and CDR2 YYREEE (reference sequence). J gave up 4 bases and V 3 bases, and 5 bases lay outside the gene matches. The CDR3 has 15 amino acids. DNA of the CDR3: TGTGCCAGCAGCTCGGGACAGGGTCGAAATCAGCCCCAGCATTTT. It is translated as CASSSGQGRNQPQHF.

The V and J genes are TRBV23-1 and TRBJ2-1, with 11 bases aligning to TRBD2. TRBV23-1 is recorded as an ORF, its role being uncertain. V was pared by 6 bases and J by 8 bases, with 9 bases of the junction left unmatched. The length of the CDR3 is 15 residues. The CDR3 nucleotides are TGCGCCAGCAGACGCTTAGCGGGAGGGCCCGATGAGCAGTTCTTC. Its protein is CASRRLAGGPDEQFF.

This chain joins TRBV6-2 or TRBV6-3 and TRBJ2-3, with 16 bases that match TRBD2. The J segment lost 2 bases and the V segment lost 2 bases, leaving 4 bases of the junction unmatched. Germline CDR1 MNHEY, CDR2 SVGEGT. The CDR3 has 18 residues. CDR3 protein: CASSYPGTSGRDTDTQYF. The CDR3 region has the DNA TGTGCCAGCAGTTACCCCGGGACTAGCGGGAGGGACACAGATACGCAGTATTTT.

J is TRBJ2-2 and V is TRBV7-3, with a tentative D call TRBD2 (5 bases). The CDR3 loop spans 15 amino acids. The germline gives CDR1 SGHTA, CDR2 FQGTGA. V was clipped by 6 bases and J by 1 base, with 12 bases between them. As DNA, the CDR3 is TGTGCCAGCAGACTTGACGGGATGAACACCGGGGAGCTGTTTTTT. Its translation is CASRLDGMNTGELFF.

The chain carries TRBV7-2 and TRBJ1-1; D is undetermined. The CDR3 sequence is 14 residues long. V was pared by 4 bases and J by 0 bases, with 9 bases between. Germline lookup yields CDR1 SGHTA and CDR2 FQGNSA. CDR3 DNA sequence: TGTGCCAGCAGCTCTACCGGGCTGAACACTGAAGCTTTCTTT. This sequence encodes CASSSTGLNTEAFF.

The chain has TRBV28 and TRBJ1-1, with D perhaps TRBD1 (6 bases). CDR1 is MDHEN and CDR2 is SYDVKM in the germline V gene. With 1 base removed from V and 4 bases from J, the gap between germline ends came to 16 bases. This CDR3 contains 16 residues. CDR3 in amino acids: CASSLFAGGRGTEAFF. CDR3 sequence (DNA): TGTGCCAGCAGTTTATTCGCGGGGGGCCGTGGCACTGAAGCTTTCTTT.

The gene calls are TRBV5-8 and TRBJ1-2, with TRBD1 matching over 10 bases. There are 16 residues in the CDR3. V trimming: 4 bases; J trimming: 4 bases; junction bases outside the gene matches: 10. CDR1 and CDR2 from the germline V gene are SGHTS and YDEGEE. The CDR3 protein is CASSRGQGSIGYGYTF. In nucleotides, the CDR3 is TGTGCCAGCAGCCGGGGACAGGGGAGCATTGGCTATGGCTACACCTTC.

V and J are TRBV29-1 and TRBJ2-1; 7 nucleotides agree with TRBD2. Germline loops: CDR1 SQVTM, CDR2 ANQGSEA. The CDR3 has 15 residues. V lost 0 bases to trimming and J lost 0 bases; unmatched junction nucleotides: 2. CDR3 sequence (DNA): TGCAGCGTTGAAGACGGCGGGAGCTCCTACAATGAGCAGTTCTTC. Amino acids: CSVEDGGSSYNEQFF.

J is TRBJ2-3 and V is TRBV6-6; D is unresolved. The CDR3 extends over 13 amino acids. Germline CDR1 reads MNHNY; CDR2 reads SVGAGI (reference sequence). Trimming shortened V by 7 bases and J by 11 bases, and 19 bases separated the two germline ends. The CDR3 DNA is TGTGCCAGCATCCCCGGAAACGAGCGTCTGCAGTATTTT. Protein sequence: CASIPGNERLQYF.

This chain links TRBV5-1 with TRBJ2-1; tentative D call: TRBD1 (6 bases). Germline lookup yields CDR1 SGHRS and CDR2 YFSETQ. The CDR3 totals 16 residues. The V gene lost 1 base and the J gene lost 0 bases, with 11 bases spanning the gap. CDR3 sequence: CASSLSGTSSYNEQFF. The CDR3 DNA reads as TGCGCCAGCAGCTTGTCCGGGACAAGCTCCTACAATGAGCAGTTCTTC.

This clone showed up just once. The CDR3 here is CASSVFSTTDTQYF. CDR3 nucleotides: TGTGCCAGCAGCGTATTTAGCACGACAGATACGCAGTATTTT. V usage is TRBV9 and J usage is TRBJ2-3; D gene unclear. Trimming pared 1 base from V and 3 bases from J, leaving 9 bases between. CDR3 length: 14 residues. Germline-derived CDR1 and CDR2 are SGDLS and YYNGEE.

The rearrangement uses TRBV28 and TRBJ1-1, with TRBD1 matching 9 bases. With 3 bases clipped from V and 6 bases from J, the junction kept 8 bases outside the gene matches. The CDR3 has 15 amino acids. Germline CDR1 and CDR2: MDHEN and SYDVKM. DNA of the CDR3: TGTGCCAGCAGTTTTCCCGGACAGGGGAAGCCTGAAGCTTTCTTT. Amino acid sequence: CASSFPGQGKPEAFF.

The gene calls are TRBV3-1 (or the pseudogene TRBV3-2) and TRBJ1-5; 8 bases align to TRBD1. Per the germline V gene, CDR1 is LGHDT and CDR2 is YNNKEL (reference sequence). Germline trimming cut 6 bases from V and 8 bases from J; bases unmatched to any gene: 9. The length of the CDR3 is 14 residues. CDR3 DNA: TGTGCCAGCAGTCTTTCAGGGGGCACTGAGCCCCAGCATTTT. Translating gives CASSLSGGTEPQHF.

This chain joins TRBV10-3 and TRBJ1-1; no firm D call. The ends were cut back, 4 bases at V and 1 base at J, with 10 bases in the middle. From germline, CDR1 is ENHRY and CDR2 SYGVKD. CDR3 length: 14 residues. CDR3 protein: CAISVDLTNTEAFF. In DNA, the CDR3 is TGTGCCATCAGTGTTGATCTAACGAACACTGAAGCTTTCTTT.